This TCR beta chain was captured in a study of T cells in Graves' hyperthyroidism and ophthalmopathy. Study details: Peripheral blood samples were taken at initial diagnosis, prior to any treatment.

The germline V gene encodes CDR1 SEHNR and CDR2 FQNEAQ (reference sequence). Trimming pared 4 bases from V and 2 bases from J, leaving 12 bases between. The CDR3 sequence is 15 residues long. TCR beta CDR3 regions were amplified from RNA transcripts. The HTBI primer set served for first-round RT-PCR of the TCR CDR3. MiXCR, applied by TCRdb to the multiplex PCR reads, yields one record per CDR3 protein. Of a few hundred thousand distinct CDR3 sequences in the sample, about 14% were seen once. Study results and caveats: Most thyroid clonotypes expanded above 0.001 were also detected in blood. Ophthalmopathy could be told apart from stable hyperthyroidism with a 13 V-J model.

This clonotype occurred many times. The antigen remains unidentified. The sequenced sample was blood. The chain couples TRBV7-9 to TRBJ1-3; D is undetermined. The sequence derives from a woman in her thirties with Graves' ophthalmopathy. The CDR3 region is CASSSDARTGNTIYF. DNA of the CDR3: TGTGCCAGCAGCTCGGACGCTCGAACTGGAAACACCATATATTTT. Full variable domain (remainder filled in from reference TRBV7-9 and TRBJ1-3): DTGVSQNPRHKITKRGQNVTFRCDPISEHNRLYWYRQTLGQGPEFLTYFQNEAQLEKSRLLSDRFSAERPKGSFSTLEIQRTEQGDSAMYLCASSSDARTGNTIYFGEGSWLTVV.